This entry concerns a single TCR beta chain. This clone was detected only a few times. No cognate antigen has been identified for it. Base qualities are not at hand, and no much larger clone is one base apart. The intended sense of this specimen's time point label: 20 to 25 months on ibrutinib. For TCR beta library preparation, about 2.1 micrograms of genomic DNA were extracted from the cryopreserved PBMCs. Longitudinal blood samples from CLL patients receiving ibrutinib monotherapy were subjected to high-throughput TCR beta sequencing. The patients were enrolled in a single-center, open-label phase 2 trial of ibrutinib monotherapy. The data derive from a study of cytotoxic CD8 clonotypes in ibrutinib-treated CLL (dated by TCRdb to about 2021). Turning to the overall study: The cohort had 11 relapsed/refractory and approximately 15 treatment-naive patients; roughly 17 were IGHV unmutated. An average of about 250,000 productive templates and some 100,000 productive rearrangements was obtained per sample. Longitudinal samples were obtainable from 26 of the 86 participants in the trial. Cryopreserved peripheral blood mononuclear cells were obtained prior to treatment, at the time of response, and at either disease progression or sustained remission. The response samples were drawn at a median of approximately twelve months into treatment, with a range of roughly 6 to 36 months. Responses were partial in roughly 25 patients and complete in 2; after median approximately 69 months follow-up, roughly 14 stayed in remission and about twelve progressed. All remission and progressive disease samples were collected while patients were still receiving ibrutinib. Study-level results and caveats: Sampling times were not matched between patients in sustained remission and patients whose disease was progressing, and lymph node repertoires were not examined. Clonality increased at ibrutinib response, stayed stable in sustained remission, and fell back toward baseline at progression. Public clonotypes were rare and either contracted or stayed stable during treatment, and the rise in clonality at ibrutinib response reflected the expansion of private clonotypes. Baseline clonality was found to be higher than that of age-matched healthy donors and was strongly correlated with circulating CD8+ T-cell counts.

The CDR1 and CDR2 encoded by the germline V gene (reference sequence) are SEHNR and FQNEAQ. From cysteine to phenylalanine, the CDR3 is 13 amino acids long. Of all the DNA, just the CDR3 is kept, 39 bases in frame from base 1. The junction carries 5 bases between V and J, which are trimmed by 2 bases and 1 base respectively. The goal of deep resolution MiSeq sequencing was a depth between 1 in 1 million and 1 in 200,000 T cells, and coverage averaged 10x per clonotype. TCR beta libraries were generated with the immunoSEQ hsTCRB Kit. In the original analysis: Data were analyzed with ImmunoSEQ Data Assistant and ImmunoSEQ Analyzer, with V, D and J genes assigned per IMGT definitions. Clonality was computed as one minus normalized Shannon entropy of productive rearrangement frequencies, ranging from 0 to 1. Only overrepresented clonotypes making up at least 0.05% of each patient's repertoire were included in the public clonotype analysis. Repertoires from more than ten age-matched healthy donors in immuneACCESS were used as clonality controls. Entries here come from immuneACCESS through TCRdb and include only in-frame sequences with V and J called. Some clones fail to appear in such tables; in the studies checked, an unresolved V gene covers under half of the shortfall, and the cause of the remainder is unknown. Clone size and V and J calls were adopted from that table, with D and trimming inferred from the DNA. The sample data list about 130,000 clones, and about three quarters of these were observed just once. The ten largest make up approximately 5.1% of the sample.

The sequence derives from a human donor with chronic lymphocytic leukemia. The chain joins TRBV7-9 to TRBJ2-5, with an unclear D gene assignment. The sequencing here drew on PBMCs, taken after 24 months of ibrutinib treatment. CDR3 sequence: CASSLQPQETQYF. Here is the DNA: TGTGCCAGCAGCTTACAGCCCCAAGAGACCCAGTACTTC.